A single sample is the source of the 7 T cell receptor beta chains below, sequenced in a study of cytomegalovirus exposure and HLA in healthy donors. The PCR contained 60 Vbeta and 13 Jbeta primers. Sequenced by immunoSEQ multiplex PCR; TCRdb stores in-frame clones only, minus some. The data contain around 150,000 clones, 76% of them singletons. Material: PBMCs. The origin of the receptors is a man aged 35-49 years in good health and CMV-seronegative.

V usage is TRBV7-9 and J usage is TRBJ1-1, with 8 bases lining up with TRBD1. CDR3 size: 14 residues. Germline values: CDR1 SEHNR, CDR2 FQNEAQ (reference sequence). The V and J ends lost 2 bases and 7 bases, in that order; junction bases with no gene match: 6. In nucleotides, the CDR3 is TGTGCCAGCAGCTTATCGGGACAGGTTTTTGAAGCTTTCTTT. It encodes CASSLSGQVFEAFF.

V is TRBV5-1 and J is TRBJ2-6, with 8 bases matching TRBD1. Germline CDR1 and CDR2: SGHRS and YFSETQ. Unmatched junction bases numbered 10, after V lost 5 bases and J lost 0 bases. The CDR3 has 18 amino acids. CDR3 DNA: TGCGCCAGCAGGGAACCGGGACAGGTTCTCTCTGGGGCCAACGTCCTGACTTTC. Residues: CASREPGQVLSGANVLTF.

This clone was seen a few times. Other nucleotide sequences in the sample specify the same CDR3. The J gene is TRBJ2-7, the V gene TRBV28; TRBD1 matches 8 bases. Germline V lookup: CDR1 MDHEN, CDR2 SYDVKM. The CDR3 has 13 residues. V trimming: 4 bases; J trimming: 4 bases; junction bases outside the gene matches: 3. CDR3 DNA: TGTGCCAGCAGTTCAGGACAGGGTTACGAGCAGTACTTC. It is translated as CASSSGQGYEQYF.

The chain combines TRBV21-1 with TRBJ2-7; TRBD2, the table's D call, was not compared with the DNA. TRBV21-1 is flagged as a pseudogene. This CDR3 spans 13 amino acids. CDR3 sequence reads: CASSMGAGYEQYF. CDR3 in DNA: TGTGCCAGCAGCATGGGTGCGGGATACGAGCAGTACTTC.

This chain links TRBV30 with TRBJ1-1; D unresolved. This CDR3 comprises 13 residues. Germline V CDR1 and CDR2: GTSNPN, SVGIG (reference sequence). Deletions cut 3 bases from V and 4 bases from J, with 12 bases between. The CDR3 DNA follows: TGTGCCTGGAGGTCTCGTAGCATCACTGAAGCTTTCTTT. Translated: CAWRSRSITEAFF.

The rearrangement joins TRBV18 to TRBJ2-3; tentative D call: TRBD1 (5 bases). Trimming removed 2 bases at V and 7 bases at J, with 10 bases between. Germline CDR1 KGHSH, CDR2 LQKENI. The CDR3 covers 13 residues. CDR3 DNA sequence: TGTGCCAGCTCACCAGATAGACAGTATACGCAGTATTTT. This translates into CASSPDRQYTQYF.

This clone was detected a few times. The chain has TRBV5-1 and TRBJ1-3; D uncertain. The V gene's germline CDR1 is SGHRS and CDR2 YFSETQ. This CDR3 is built from 15 residues. V shed 4 bases and J shed 4 bases, with 15 bases lying between them. CDR3: CASSPPVGEGNTIYF. The CDR3 DNA reads TGCGCCAGCAGCCCCCCAGTCGGGGAGGGAAACACCATATATTTT.